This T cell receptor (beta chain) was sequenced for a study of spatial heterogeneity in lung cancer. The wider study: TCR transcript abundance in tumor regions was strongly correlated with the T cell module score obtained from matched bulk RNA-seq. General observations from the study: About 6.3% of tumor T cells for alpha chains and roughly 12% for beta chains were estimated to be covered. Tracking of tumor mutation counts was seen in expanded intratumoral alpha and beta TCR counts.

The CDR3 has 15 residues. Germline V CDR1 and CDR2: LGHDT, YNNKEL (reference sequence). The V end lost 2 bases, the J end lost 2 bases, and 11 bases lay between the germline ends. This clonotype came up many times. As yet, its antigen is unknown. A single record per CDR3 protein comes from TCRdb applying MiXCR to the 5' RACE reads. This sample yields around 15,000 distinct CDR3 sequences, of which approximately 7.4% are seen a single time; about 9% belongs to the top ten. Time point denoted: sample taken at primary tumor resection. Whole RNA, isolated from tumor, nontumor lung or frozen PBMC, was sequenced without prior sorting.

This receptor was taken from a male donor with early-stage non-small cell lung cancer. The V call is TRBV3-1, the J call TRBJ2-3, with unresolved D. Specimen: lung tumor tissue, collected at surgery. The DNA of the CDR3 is TGTGCCAGCAGCCAAAGACGCCTATACACAGATACGCAGTATTTT. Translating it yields CASSQRRLYTDTQYF.